This T cell receptor (beta chain) derives from a study of blood T cell repertoires in COVID-19. Study information: The samples span acute and convalescent COVID-19 from the United States, Italy and Spain. Sources were T cells, B-cell-depleted T cells, or PBMCs; the material itself was cDNA or gDNA.

Germline CDR1 reads SGHTA; CDR2 reads FQGTGA. The V and J ends lost 6 bases and 7 bases respectively, with 12 bases between them. This CDR3 is built from 13 residues. Per the study methods: How many nucleated cells were present was estimated from reference gene primer amplification. Sequencing was performed with immunoSEQ multiplex PCR; in TCRdb, only in-frame clones are kept and a portion is missing. The V and J calls and clone size were taken over from that table, and D and trimming were inferred from the DNA. The repertoire holds approximately 230,000 clones, 88% seen once, with over 1.1% in the top ten.

This receptor was taken from an elderly man with acute or convalescent COVID-19. Material for sequencing was peripheral blood. The gene calls are TRBV7-3 and TRBJ2-2; D is possibly TRBD1 (6 bases). The CDR3 DNA sequence: TGTGCCAGCAGTCCAAGGGGGTTCGGGGAGCTGTTTTTT. It codes for CASSPRGFGELFF.